Given below is one T cell receptor (beta chain) in context. Its antigen is undetermined. The method was immunoSEQ multiplex PCR; TCRdb's version includes in-frame clones alone and lacks a portion of them. This sample has about 50,000 clones, with approximately 89% found just once. This sample stems from a study of CD4+ T cells in melanoma. Study-level points and caveats: CD8+ T cell, macrophage and B cell function reportedly correlated with neoantigen-specific CD4+ T cells.

Trimming removed 8 bases from V and 0 bases from J; junction bases left unmatched: 9. Germline V lookup: CDR1 WNHNN, CDR2 SYGVQD (reference sequence). CDR3 length equals 16 residues. The chain couples TRBV10-1 to TRBJ2-4, with 8 bases matching TRBD1. The sequenced sample consisted of peripheral blood. This TCR was sampled from a human donor with melanoma. The CDR3 loop is CASGKDRGLAKNIQYF. CDR3 bases: TGCGCCAGCGGGAAAGACAGGGGTCTAGCCAAAAACATTCAGTACTTC.